The 6 T cell receptor beta chains below come from one sample, sequenced in a study of blood T cell repertoires in COVID-19. Clones were read by immunoSEQ multiplex PCR, and TCRdb kept only the in-frame ones, dropping some. The sample records tens of thousands of clones, roughly nine tenths being singletons. Sequencing was performed on peripheral blood. The receptor source for this set is an elderly man in a cohort sampled during active COVID-19.

The genes are TRBV5-4 and TRBJ2-7, with 9 bases aligning to TRBD2. V gave up 5 bases and J gave up 3 bases; unmatched junction bases: 9. The CDR3 sequence is 15 residues long. CDR1 and CDR2 from the germline V gene are SGHNT and YYREEE (reference sequence). CDR3 in amino acids: CASRSELAGNYEQYF. CDR3 in DNA: TGTGCCAGCAGGTCGGAACTAGCGGGTAACTACGAGCAGTACTTC.

V usage is TRBV6-5 and J usage is TRBJ1-6; D is possibly TRBD1 (6 bases). Germline assignment: CDR1 MNHEY and CDR2 SVGAGI. The V end lost 0 bases, the J end lost 10 bases, and 16 bases lay between the germline ends. This CDR3 region has 16 residues. CDR3 DNA sequence: TGTGCCAGCAGTTACTCGGAGAGGGGCGGGGGCTCACCCCTCCACTTT. It is translated as CASSYSERGGGSPLHF.

V is TRBV6-5 and J is TRBJ1-6, with D unresolved. CDR1 is MNHEY, CDR2 SVGAGI, per germline. Trimming removed 7 bases at V and 0 bases at J, with 7 bases between. The CDR3 runs to 14 residues. The CDR3 DNA sequence: TGTGCCAGCAACAGCCTCTCCTATAATTCACCCCTCCACTTT. Protein sequence: CASNSLSYNSPLHF.

This clone appeared a few times. This chain links TRBV19 with TRBJ2-7; D unresolved. V shed 5 bases and J shed 0 bases, with 11 bases lying between them. CDR3 size: 14 residues. Germline V CDR1 and CDR2: LNHDA, SQIVND (reference sequence). As DNA, the CDR3 is TGTGCCAGTAGTCCTAGAATAAGCTCCTACGAGCAGTACTTC. Translation gives CASSPRISSYEQYF.

V is TRBV19 and J is TRBJ1-1, with D unresolved. V gave up 0 bases and J gave up 7 bases, with 12 bases separating them. The germline V gene has CDR1 LNHDA and CDR2 SQIVND (reference sequence). The CDR3 has 14 amino acids. The CDR3 loop reads CASSIDRTPNEAFF. CDR3 nucleotide sequence: TGTGCCAGTAGTATAGATCGCACACCAAATGAAGCTTTCTTT. Filled out from reference TRBV19 and TRBJ1-1, the complete variable domain reads DGGITQSPKYLFRKEGQNVTLSCEQNLNHDAMYWYRQDPGQGLRLIYYSQIVNDFQKGDIAEGYSVSREKKESFPLTVTSAQKNPTAFYLCASSIDRTPNEAFFGQGTRLTVV.

The J gene is TRBJ1-1, the V gene TRBV6-2 or TRBV6-3, with D perhaps TRBD1 (5 bases). Germline V CDR1 and CDR2: MNHEY, SVGEGT. This CDR3 comprises 17 residues. V was pared by 4 bases and J by 1 base, with 19 bases between. For the CDR3, the DNA is TGTGCCAGCAGTTCGGACCGGGACTCACGAGGGAACACTGAAGCTTTCTTT. This codes for CASSSDRDSRGNTEAFF.